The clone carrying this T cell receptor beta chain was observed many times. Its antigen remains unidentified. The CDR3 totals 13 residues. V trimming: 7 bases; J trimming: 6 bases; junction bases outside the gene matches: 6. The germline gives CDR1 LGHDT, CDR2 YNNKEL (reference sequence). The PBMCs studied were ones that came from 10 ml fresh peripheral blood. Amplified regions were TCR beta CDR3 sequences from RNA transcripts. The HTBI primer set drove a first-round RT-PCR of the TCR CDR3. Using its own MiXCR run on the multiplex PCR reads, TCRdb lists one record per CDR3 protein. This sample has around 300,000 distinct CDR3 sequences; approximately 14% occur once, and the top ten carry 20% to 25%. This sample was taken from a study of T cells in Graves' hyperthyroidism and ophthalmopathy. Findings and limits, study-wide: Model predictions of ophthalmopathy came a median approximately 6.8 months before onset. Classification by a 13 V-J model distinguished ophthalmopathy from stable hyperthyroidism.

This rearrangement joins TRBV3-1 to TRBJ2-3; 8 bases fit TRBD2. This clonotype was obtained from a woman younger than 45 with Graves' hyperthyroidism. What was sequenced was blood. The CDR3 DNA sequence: TGTGCCAGCAAGGCGGGAGGTTACGATACGCAGTATTTT. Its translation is CASKAGGYDTQYF.